The sequence of this TCR beta chain was determined in a study of blood T cell repertoires in COVID-19. Whole-study context: Sites across the United States, Italy and Spain contributed samples from acute and convalescent COVID-19. Sources were T cells, B-cell-depleted T cells, or PBMCs; the material itself was cDNA or gDNA.

The age range of participants was about 18 to 100 years, with residence in about two dozen US areas. Participants' reported clinical history set cohort assignment. Sequencing was performed with immunoSEQ multiplex PCR; in TCRdb, only in-frame clones are kept and a portion is missing. The repertoire holds 260,000 or so clones, with approximately 89% as singletons. The count of this clone is one. Germline V gives CDR1 MDHEN, CDR2 SYDVKM. This CDR3 contains 14 residues. V dropped 6 bases and J dropped 3 bases, with 15 bases sitting between them. Material: PBMCs or T cells enriched from blood (not recorded which). The chain employs TRBV28 and TRBJ2-7, with D unclear. This TCR was recovered from a woman in her thirties or forties with acute COVID-19. In DNA form, the CDR3 reads TGTGCCAGCAGACCCAGTCGACGGGTCTACGAGCAGTACTTC. The encoded protein is CASRPSRRVYEQYF.